This T cell receptor beta chain was obtained from a study of T cell changes during pregnancy in multiple sclerosis. TCRdb's copy holds only in-frame clones and misses some; the assay was immunoSEQ multiplex PCR. The sample includes just under 20,000 clones, just over 85% of them seen just once. CDR1 SGHTA and CDR2 FQGTGA come from the germline V gene. Germline trimming cut 7 bases from V and 7 bases from J; bases unmatched to any gene: 6. This CDR3 region has 14 residues. The sample in question was CD8+ T cells from peripheral blood mononuclear cells, obtained in the third trimester of pregnancy. The genes are TRBV7-3 and TRBJ2-2; TRBD1 agrees at 10 bases. The receptor comes from a female donor in good health, enrolled as a control in a pregnancy study. The CDR3: CASTGDRGGGELFF. CDR3 nucleotide sequence: TGTGCCAGCACCGGGGACAGGGGCGGCGGGGAGCTGTTTTTT.